This T cell receptor beta chain was recorded in a study of T cell responses to AZD1222 COVID-19 vaccine. Whole-study findings and limits: Spike was spanned by vaccine-associated CD4 TCRs, with dominance at 160-218 and 743-854. Two doses of AZD1222 preceded a rise in Spike-specific TCR breadth and depth. Clonal diversity may have been underestimated in mostly white British donors. It was only after the peak T cell response that any repertoires were sampled.

On this clone itself: What it recognizes is unknown.

V lost 0 bases to trimming and J lost 5 bases; unmatched junction nucleotides: 4. Germline V gene lookup returns CDR1 LGHNA and CDR2 YSLEER. The CDR3 spans 15 residues. Assay: immunoSEQ multiplex PCR; the TCRdb copy retains only in-frame clones and omits some. Of approximately 110,000 clones in the sample, around 85% were seen once. The chain recombines TRBV4-3 with TRBJ1-1; 9 bases align to TRBD1. Material: peripheral blood, obtained 28 days after the second AZD1222 dose. This TCR was recovered from an adult who received the AZD1222 COVID-19 vaccine. CDR3 DNA sequence: TGCGCCAGCAGCCAAGACAAGACAGGGGGGACTGAAGCTTTCTTT. It encodes CASSQDKTGGTEAFF.